This TCR beta chain was found in a study of blood T cell repertoires in COVID-19 (dated by TCRdb to about 2020). Regarding the research as a whole: Samples covering the acute and convalescent phases of COVID-19 were provided by collaborators in the United States, Italy and Spain. HLA class I and class II types, where available, came from metadata supplied by the sample provider rather than from assay-based typing. A freely available public database, intended as a resource for researchers studying the immune response to SARS-CoV-2, is where the repertoires were released. The material from the prospective study consisted of cDNA or gDNA derived from T cells, B-cell-depleted T cells, or PBMCs. Nearly every sample came with metadata listing a de-identified subject ID, COVID-19 status, age in years and sex. The samples were drawn from the first 160 participants of the ongoing ImmuneRACE study and from 950 to 1,500 subjects provided by 6 global collaborators. Subjects who had been exposed to COVID-19, were actively infected with it, or had recovered from it provided the deeply sampled blood TCRbeta repertoires that made up the dataset.

Participants in the prospective study were enrolled through a virtual design, were aged about 18 to 90 years, and lived in about two dozen United States geographic areas. In the prospective study, participants were assigned to cohorts based on the clinical history participants reported in a screening survey and a study questionnaire. In the prospective study, whole blood, serum and a nasopharyngeal or oropharyngeal swab were collected from each participant by mobile phlebotomists. Prospective study participants could optionally give additional blood draws and questionnaires over an approximately 2-month period. Blood samples from the prospective study were shipped frozen or at room temperature prior to DNA extraction. Including cysteine and phenylalanine, the CDR3 has 15 amino acids. The kept DNA is CDR3 alone, 45 bases in frame from the first base. CDR1 and CDR2 are drawn from the germline V gene (reference sequence): LNHDA, SQIVND. Trimming at the junction amounts to 1 base on V and 1 base on J, and the germline ends lie 5 bases apart.

As concerns this clone: The antigen it binds to is not known. One base away there is no much larger clone; base qualities are not given.

TCRbeta CDR3 regions were amplified from genomic DNA using the immunoSEQ Assay, a bias-controlled multiplex PCR. The authors' analysis ran thus. Within the assay, amplification of reference gene primers was used to estimate how many nucleated cells each sample contained. To quantify the absolute abundance of each unique TCRbeta CDR3 rearrangement, sequence reads were collapsed and filtered. For each sample, productive Simpson clonality was calculated as the square root of Simpson's diversity index over productive rearrangements. TCRdb carries this immuneACCESS record with in-frame sequences only. Its versions omit some clonotypes, under half of them owing to an unresolved V gene in the studies checked, with the rest unexplained. The V and J calls and clone size were taken over from that table, and D and trimming were inferred from the DNA. The sample table shows 150,000 to 200,000 clones, and approximately 73% are seen once. The ten top clones hold roughly 17% of the sample.

Study-wide conclusions, independent of this receptor: The quantity of clinical and demographic metadata differed by source and by participant and was supplied without curation.

This sequence originates from a woman aged 45 to 65 with acute COVID-19. This receptor chain uses TRBV19 and TRBJ2-6, with the D gene not clear enough to name. Sequencing was done on a sample of PBMCs or T cells enriched from blood (not recorded which). The sequence in DNA is TGTGCCAGTAGTATAGGGCTTTCTGGGGCCAACGTCCTGACTTTC. Its protein is CASSIGLSGANVLTF.